This TCR beta chain was sequenced during a study of identifying expanded T cells in peripheral blood. Clones were sequenced by immunoSEQ multiplex PCR, and TCRdb holds only the in-frame ones, with some missing. The sample has 130,000 or so clones, 84% seen once; the top ten hold less than 4%. This CDR3 has 20 amino acids. The germline CDR1 and CDR2 sequences are ENHRY and SYGVKD. Deletions cut 0 bases from V and 4 bases from J, with 28 bases between. The chain has TRBV10-3 and TRBJ2-7; a weak D match, TRBD1 (7 bases). What was sequenced was blood. The TCR sequence derives from a person between 18 and 69 years old in good health. CDR3 nucleotides: TGTGCCATCAGTGAGTCAGGGATGGTGTCGGCAGGAGGGGGCGGGTACGAGCAGTACTTC. As protein: CAISESGMVSAGGGGYEQYF.